The clone carrying this TCR beta chain was observed at least ten times. What it binds is unknown. The CDR3 covers 12 residues. Germline CDR1 reads ENHRY; CDR2 reads SYGVKD. V lost 10 bases, J lost 8 bases, and 15 bases lay in between. Using its own MiXCR run on the 5' RACE reads, TCRdb lists one record per CDR3 protein. The sample consists of under 300,000 distinct CDR3 sequences, 8.5% to 9.5% of them appearing once. These data originate in a study of T-cell memory formation after mild COVID-19. Notes on the study in general: Pre-infection memory harbored some responding clones, suggesting cross-reactive memory joined. Clones that shrank (day 15 to 85) were balanced CD4/CD8, whereas later expanders leaned CD4+. CD4+ clones that contracted lay mainly in CM and EM; CD8+ ones lay in EMRA.

The sequence was obtained from a man aged 18 to 29 who had mild COVID-19 (a few samples of this study predate the infection). Cell type and time point are not known. Specimen: PBMCs or a T cell subset sorted from them (not recorded which). The chain couples TRBV10-3 to TRBJ1-3; D is unresolved. This CDR3 is CATDTGRDTIYF. The CDR3 coding sequence is TGTGCCACAGACACCGGGAGGGACACCATATATTTT.